The 28 T cell receptor beta chains given below trace back to one sample, sequenced in a study of circulating tumor DNA in untreated peripheral T-cell lymphoma. The table came from immunoSEQ multiplex PCR; TCRdb's copy has only in-frame clones and leaves some out. The data show about 8,900 clones, around four fifths seen once. Sequences were obtained from tumor tissue. These receptors all stem from a human donor with peripheral T-cell lymphoma.

The V gene is TRBV11-3, the J gene TRBJ1-1; D is unresolved. This CDR3 spans 15 amino acids. Deletions cut 1 base from V and 1 base from J, with 10 bases between. The V gene's germline CDR1 is SGHNT and CDR2 YENEEA. Here the CDR3 DNA reads TGTGCCAGCAGCTTAGGGAGCCTTAGGAACACTGAAGCTTTCTTT. Protein sequence: CASSLGSLRNTEAFF.

Concerning this clone: The junction does not match germline at one end; this may be a read error. V is TRBV19 and J is TRBJ1-2, with 7 bases lining up with TRBD1. The germline V gene has CDR1 LNHDA and CDR2 SQIVND (reference sequence). The CDR3 spans 13 residues. In DNA, the CDR3 is TGTGCCAGTAGTCGGACAGGACTCTATGGTTACACCTTC. It translates to CASSRTGLYGYTF.

The rearrangement uses TRBV16 and TRBJ2-5, with 8 bases identical to TRBD1. The CDR3 runs 18 residues. V trimming: 1 base; J trimming: 4 bases; junction bases outside the gene matches: 14. Germline loops: CDR1 KGHSY, CDR2 FQNENV. Here the CDR3 DNA reads TGTGCCAGCAGCCAATTGATTGGGACAGGCTTGGGCGGAGAGACCCAGTACTTC. Translation gives CASSQLIGTGLGGETQYF. Drawing the rest from reference TRBV16 and TRBJ2-5, the complete variable domain is GEEVAQTPKHLVRGEGQKAKLYCAPIKGHSYVFWYQQVLKNEFKFLISFQNENVFDETGMPKERFSAKCLPNSPCSLEIQATKLEDSAVYFCASSQLIGTGLGGETQYFGPGTRLLVL.

This clone is categorized as large. V gene TRBV15 combines with J gene TRBJ2-7, with D tentatively TRBD1 (6 bases). Trimming cost V 0 bases and J 1 base, with 13 bases left between them. Germline V gene sequence: CDR1 LNHNV, CDR2 YYDKDF (reference sequence). The CDR3 has 16 residues. For the CDR3, the DNA is TGTGCCACCAGCAGAGATAGTTGGGGACAATCCTACGAGCAGTACTTC. It is translated as CATSRDSWGQSYEQYF.

The V and J genes are TRBV18 and TRBJ1-2, with D possibly TRBD1 on 6 matching bases. With 3 bases removed from V and 7 bases from J, the gap between germline ends came to 15 bases. Germline CDR1 is KGHSH and CDR2 is LQKENI. The CDR3 consists of 14 residues. The CDR3 bases are TGTGCCAGCTCACCCTTCGCAGGGGAGGGTGGCTACACCTTC. Protein product: CASSPFAGEGGYTF.

This clone was seen only a few times. A read error may account for a junction end that differs from germline. The chain combines TRBV11-3 with TRBJ1-5, with 7 nucleotides matching TRBD1. CDR3 length equals 15 residues. The germline V gene has CDR1 SGHNT and CDR2 YENEEA. The CDR3 nucleotides are TGTGTCAGCAGCCCGACAGGGAGTAGCAATCAGCCCCAGCATTTT. Its translation is CVSSPTGSSNQPQHF.

The chain recombines TRBV11-3 with TRBJ2-3; 9 bases map to TRBD2. CDR1 is SGHNT, CDR2 YENEEA, per germline. The V segment lost 6 bases and the J segment 0 bases; nucleotides outside the gene matches: 7. The CDR3 runs 16 residues. The CDR3 region is CASRSSGGASTDTQYF. The CDR3 coding sequence is TGTGCCAGCAGGAGTAGCGGGGGAGCCAGCACAGATACGCAGTATTTT.

The rearrangement uses TRBV7-5 and TRBJ2-2; the DNA was not used to check the table's D call, TRBD2. TRBV7-5 is flagged as a pseudogene. The CDR3 is made up of 17 amino acids. The CDR3, as DNA: TGTGCCAGCAGGTACCGGACTAGCGGGGACCACACCGGGGAGCTGTTTTTT. Translating gives CASRYRTSGDHTGELFF.

The chain links TRBV6-8 to TRBJ1-5; perhaps TRBD1 as D (5 bases). Germline CDR1 is MNHGY and CDR2 is SAAAGT. Trimming removed 4 bases at V and 11 bases at J, with 15 bases between. The CDR3 extends over 13 amino acids. CDR3 DNA: TGTGCCAGCAGTTCGACCAGGGATACGACCCAGCATTTT. Amino acids: CASSSTRDTTQHF.

The rearrangement joins TRBV19 to TRBJ2-7; 9 positions agree with TRBD1. Trimming removed 5 bases from V and 7 bases from J; junction bases left unmatched: 9. The CDR3 length is 14 residues. Germline V gene lookup returns CDR1 LNHDA and CDR2 SQIVND (reference sequence). The CDR3 nucleotides read TGTGCCAGTAGTGAACCGGGACAGGGCAAGGAGCAGTACTTC. This gives the protein CASSEPGQGKEQYF.

The chain combines TRBV1 with TRBJ1-2. TRBV1 is classified as a pseudogene. The CDR3 runs 15 residues. The CDR3 DNA sequence: TGCGCCAGCAGCCACCCGCCCGGTCGCGGGGAAGGCTACACTTTC. Its protein product is CASSHPPGRGEGYTF.

This chain connects TRBV5-1 to TRBJ2-2; D is unresolved. The CDR3 runs to 14 residues. V dropped 4 bases and J dropped 5 bases, with 12 bases sitting between them. CDR1 SGHRS and CDR2 YFSETQ come from the germline V gene. CDR3 residues: CASSVLPETGELFF. The CDR3 nucleotides read TGCGCCAGCAGCGTTTTGCCCGAGACCGGGGAGCTGTTTTTT.

In DNA form, the CDR3 reads TGTGCCAGTAGTTTCCAGGCGAGTAACTATGGCTACACCTTC. Amino acid sequence: CASSFQASNYGYTF. V and J are TRBV19 and TRBJ1-2; no definite D call. CDR1 and CDR2 from the germline V gene are LNHDA and SQIVND (reference sequence). This CDR3 spans 14 amino acids. V dropped 5 bases and J dropped 1 base, with 11 bases sitting between them.

The chain recombines TRBV6-8 with TRBJ2-7, with D perhaps TRBD1 (6 bases). Germline V gene sequence: CDR1 MNHGY, CDR2 SAAAGT. Trimming left V 5 bases short and J 0 bases short, with 14 bases between. The CDR3 totals 15 residues. The CDR3 protein is CASSPGDPSSYEQYF. The CDR3 DNA is TGTGCCAGCAGTCCAGGGGACCCGAGCTCCTACGAGCAGTACTTC.

CDR3 amino acids: CASSKRANEQFF. CDR3 in DNA: TGTGCCAGTAGTAAGAGGGCAAATGAGCAGTTCTTC. The chain couples TRBV19 to TRBJ2-1; possible D gene TRBD2, 5 bases. The germline V gene has CDR1 LNHDA and CDR2 SQIVND (reference sequence). The CDR3 sequence is 12 residues long. Trimming pared 4 bases from V and 7 bases from J, leaving 8 bases between.

The genes are TRBV28 and TRBJ2-3; 12 nucleotides match TRBD2. CDR3 length equals 17 residues. Germline V gene data show CDR1 as MDHEN and CDR2 as SYDVKM. V lost 3 bases, J lost 4 bases, and 8 bases stayed unmatched. The CDR3 spells CASSFPSSGGASDTQYF. The CDR3, as DNA: TGTGCCAGCAGTTTCCCATCTAGCGGGGGGGCATCAGATACGCAGTATTTT.

This clone was detected a few times. CDR3 protein: CAWRARTTDTQYF. CDR3 DNA sequence: TGTGCCTGGAGAGCCCGCACCACAGATACGCAGTATTTT. V is TRBV30 and J is TRBJ2-3; D is undetermined. Trimming left V 3 bases short and J 2 bases short, with 9 bases between. Germline lookup yields CDR1 GTSNPN and CDR2 SVGIG (reference sequence). The CDR3 totals 13 residues. Filled out from reference TRBV30 and TRBJ2-3, the complete variable domain reads SQTIHQWPATLVQPVGSPLSLECTVEGTSNPNLYWYRQAAGRGLQLLFYSVGIGQISSEVPQNLSASRPQDRQFILSSKKLLLSDSGFYLCAWRARTTDTQYFGPGTRLTVL.

The chain joins TRBV12-5 to TRBJ2-5; D unresolved. CDR3 length equals 11 residues. V was cut by 3 bases and J by 6 bases, with 5 bases left in between. Germline CDR1 LGHNT, CDR2 FRNRAP. The CDR3 DNA follows: TGTGCTAGTGGTTTTGTGCAGACCCAGTACTTC. It yields the protein CASGFVQTQYF.

A word on this clone: The same CDR3 can be traced to other DNA sequences in this sample. This rearrangement joins TRBV19 to TRBJ1-1; no firm D call. The CDR3 is made up of 13 amino acids. The V gene lost 2 bases and the J gene lost 2 bases, with 6 bases spanning the gap. Germline V lookup: CDR1 LNHDA, CDR2 SQIVND (reference sequence). This CDR3 is CASSILVNTEAFF. CDR3 DNA: TGTGCCAGTAGTATACTGGTCAACACTGAAGCTTTCTTT. Complete variable domain (other parts from reference TRBV19 and TRBJ1-1): DGGITQSPKYLFRKEGQNVTLSCEQNLNHDAMYWYRQDPGQGLRLIYYSQIVNDFQKGDIAEGYSVSREKKESFPLTVTSAQKNPTAFYLCASSILVNTEAFFGQGTRLTVV.

This clone came up once. The DNA for the CDR3 is TGTGCCAGCAGCCCCTCCGGGGGACTAGTCTATGGCTACACCTTC. This encodes CASSPSGGLVYGYTF. The chain uses TRBV9 and TRBJ1-2, with D tentatively TRBD1 (5 bases). The CDR3 runs 15 residues. Germline CDR1 reads SGDLS; CDR2 reads YYNGEE. Trimming removed 4 bases from V and 4 bases from J, with 17 bases in between.

This chain uses TRBV7-2 with TRBJ2-1, with 7 bases fitting TRBD1. The CDR3 length is 13 residues. Germline V lookup: CDR1 SGHTA, CDR2 FQGNSA. The V and J ends lost 8 bases and 5 bases, in that order; junction bases with no gene match: 6. CDR3 sequence (DNA): TGTGCCAGCGGCAAAGGACAGGACAATGAGCAGTTCTTC. Its translation is CASGKGQDNEQFF.

The CDR3 nucleotides read TGTGCCAGCAGTCATAAGGGGAGTAGCTCTGGAAACACCATATATTTT. Translation gives CASSHKGSSSGNTIYF. J is TRBJ1-3 and V is TRBV11-3, with TRBD1 as a possible D gene (5 bases). This CDR3 contains 16 residues. Germline lookup yields CDR1 SGHNT and CDR2 YENEEA. The ends were cut back, 6 bases at V and 0 bases at J, with 15 bases in the middle.

The J gene is TRBJ2-7, the V gene TRBV19, with TRBD1 matching 8 bases. The V gene end was trimmed by 0 bases and the J gene end by 3 bases; junction bases not matched to a gene: 4. Per germline, CDR1 LNHDA and CDR2 SQIVND (reference sequence). The length of the CDR3 is 15 residues. The CDR3 DNA is TGTGCCAGTAGTATAGATCAGGGGGCGGGCTACGAGCAGTACTTC. Amino acids: CASSIDQGAGYEQYF.

V gene TRBV9 combines with J gene TRBJ2-2, with 7 bases aligning to TRBD2. CDR3 length equals 16 residues. Germline V gene sequence: CDR1 SGDLS, CDR2 YYNGEE. The V gene end was trimmed by 4 bases and the J gene end by 0 bases; junction bases not matched to a gene: 6. CDR3 loop: CASSPLAGANTGELFF. CDR3 sequence (DNA): TGTGCCAGCAGCCCGCTCGCGGGGGCGAACACCGGGGAGCTGTTTTTT.

CDR3 region: CASSYDRSNEQFF. Here the CDR3 DNA reads TGTGCCAGCAGTTACGACAGATCAAATGAGCAGTTCTTC. V gene TRBV6-8 combines with J gene TRBJ2-1, with D possibly being TRBD1 (5 bases). The germline V gene has CDR1 MNHGY and CDR2 SAAAGT. The CDR3 sequence is 13 residues long. V was pared by 2 bases and J by 7 bases, with 9 bases between.

The chain joins TRBV5-1 to TRBJ2-2; D not resolved. The ends were cut back, 4 bases at V and 5 bases at J, with 15 bases in the middle. The CDR3 is 15 amino acids. Germline assignment: CDR1 SGHRS and CDR2 YFSETQ. The CDR3 coding sequence is TGCGCCAGCAGCCAACTAAATCCGCGGACCGGGGAGCTGTTTTTT. Residues: CASSQLNPRTGELFF. Based on the CDR3 plus reference TRBV5-1 and TRBJ2-2, the full variable domain is KAGVTQTPRYLIKTRGQQVTLSCSPISGHRSVSWYQQTPGQGLQFLFEYFSETQRNKGNFPGRFSGRQFSNSRSEMNVSTLELGDSALYLCASSQLNPRTGELFFGEGSRLTVL.

The chain employs TRBV7-8 and TRBJ2-7, with D hard to call. Germline loops: CDR1 SGHVS, CDR2 FQNEAQ. CDR3 size: 13 residues. Deletions cut 8 bases from V and 3 bases from J, with 14 bases between. CDR3 loop: CASVQTDGYEQYF. DNA for the CDR3: TGTGCCAGCGTACAAACGGACGGCTACGAGCAGTACTTC.

The rearrangement joins TRBV30 to TRBJ1-2; D remains unclear. The CDR3 covers 11 residues. Germline-derived CDR1 and CDR2 are GTSNPN and SVGIG (reference sequence). V was cut by 1 base and J by 4 bases, with 4 bases left in between. CDR3 sequence: CAWSGAYGYTF. The CDR3 DNA follows: TGTGCCTGGAGTGGTGCCTATGGCTACACCTTC.